These 23 T cell receptor beta chains were all obtained from the same sample, sequenced in a study of Ad26.COV2.S vaccination and SARS-CoV-2 variants. Treatment meaning: 15 to 20 received Ad26.COV2.S at low or high dose, single or two shots; roughly 5 received placebo; per-sample allocation not given. The study sampled participants on day 63 after the first vaccine or placebo injection. This table comes from immunoSEQ multiplex PCR, and its TCRdb copy is limited to in-frame clones, with some not included. The data contain more than 300,000 clones, 70% to 90% of them seen just once; the ten biggest clones take up around 1.9%. The starting material was peripheral blood, obtained in a trial of Ad26.COV2.S vaccine versus placebo. These receptors were taken from a person between 18 and 65 years old who received the Ad26.COV2.S COVID-19 vaccine or a placebo.

J is TRBJ1-1 and V is TRBV3-1 (or the pseudogene TRBV3-2), with D perhaps TRBD1 (6 bases). Germline assignment: CDR1 LGHDT and CDR2 YNNKEL (reference sequence). The V end was cut by 3 bases, the J end by 3 bases, with 8 bases between. The CDR3 totals 13 residues. The CDR3 nucleotides read TGTGCCAGCAGCCAGGGGGCTGACACTGAAGCTTTCTTT. Translation gives CASSQGADTEAFF.

The sample holds one count of this clone. The chain joins TRBV5-1 to TRBJ2-3; no firm D call. CDR3 length: 13 amino acids. Germline V gene data show CDR1 as SGHRS and CDR2 as YFSETQ. Deletions cut 5 bases from V and 5 bases from J, with 12 bases between. CDR3 in amino acids: CASSFQEGDTQYF. The CDR3 DNA reads TGCGCCAGCAGTTTCCAGGAAGGAGATACGCAGTATTTT.

CDR3 nucleotides: TGTGCCAGCAGTCTTCGGACAGGAGTTCTCGGAAACACCATATATTTT. Residues: CASSLRTGVLGNTIYF. The chain combines TRBV28 with TRBJ1-3; 7 bases fit TRBD1. Germline CDR1 MDHEN, CDR2 SYDVKM. CDR3 length: 16 residues. Trimming removed 5 bases from V and 4 bases from J; junction bases left unmatched: 11.

The chain carries TRBV2 and TRBJ2-3; unclear D gene. Germline V CDR1 and CDR2: SNHLY, FYNNEI. CDR3 size: 12 residues. Trimming cost V 5 bases and J 4 bases, with 7 bases left between them. DNA for the CDR3: TGTGCCAGCAGTTTTTCTTCAGATACGCAGTATTTT. This codes for CASSFSSDTQYF.

The genes are TRBV30 and TRBJ1-2; D call uncertain. CDR3 length: 12 amino acids. CDR1 and CDR2 from the germline V gene are GTSNPN and SVGIG (reference sequence). Trimming left V 4 bases short and J 1 base short, with 7 bases between. DNA of the CDR3: TGTGCCTGGAAGGCGGATAACTATGGCTACACCTTC. This encodes CAWKADNYGYTF. Full variable domain (rest looked up from reference TRBV30 and TRBJ1-2): SQTIHQWPATLVQPVGSPLSLECTVEGTSNPNLYWYRQAAGRGLQLLFYSVGIGQISSEVPQNLSASRPQDRQFILSSKKLLLSDSGFYLCAWKADNYGYTFGSGTRLTVV.

V is TRBV18 and J is TRBJ1-5; TRBD1 agrees at 9 bases. This CDR3 region has 15 residues. The trim removed 0 bases at V and 10 bases at J, leaving 7 bases unmatched. The germline gives CDR1 KGHSH, CDR2 LQKENI. The CDR3 DNA follows: TGTGCCAGCTCACCACCGGACAGGGGATCTTTCCCCCAGCATTTT. It is translated as CASSPPDRGSFPQHF.

This clone was detected a few times. V usage is TRBV30 and J usage is TRBJ1-5; D is ambiguous. The CDR3 has 14 amino acids. Trimming pared 2 bases from V and 2 bases from J, leaving 10 bases between. Germline-derived CDR1 and CDR2 are GTSNPN and SVGIG (reference sequence). The CDR3 spells CAWSILGGNQPQHF. The CDR3 DNA reads TGTGCCTGGAGTATACTGGGAGGCAATCAGCCCCAGCATTTT.

This chain links TRBV4-3 with TRBJ1-2; D unclear. Deletions cut 0 bases from V and 8 bases from J, with 16 bases between. CDR3 length: 15 residues. The V gene's germline CDR1 is LGHNA and CDR2 YSLEER. CDR3 amino acids: CASSQDAQRWEGYTF. The CDR3 nucleotides are TGCGCCAGCAGCCAAGACGCCCAGCGGTGGGAAGGCTACACCTTC.

This rearrangement joins TRBV25-1 to TRBJ2-7; D remains ambiguous. The CDR3 is 11 residues long. V was clipped by 8 bases and J by 5 bases, with 10 bases between them. Germline CDR1 and CDR2: MGHDK and SYGVNS. CDR3 sequence (DNA): TGTGCCAGCTCGAGATTGAACGAGCAGTACTTC. Translating it yields CASSRLNEQYF.

The chain recombines TRBV11-3 with TRBJ2-1; maybe TRBD2 (5 bases). Germline-derived CDR1 and CDR2 are SGHNT and YENEEA. V was cut by 1 base and J by 7 bases, with 8 bases left in between. This CDR3 region has 13 residues. CDR3 coding DNA: TGTGCCAGCAGCTTAGGAGGGTGGAATGAGCAGTTCTTC. Its protein product is CASSLGGWNEQFF. Supplemented by reference TRBV11-3 and TRBJ2-1, the full variable domain reads EAGVVQSPRYKIIEKKQPVAFWCNPISGHNTLYWYLQNLGQGPELLIRYENEEAVDDSQLPKDRFSAERLKGVDSTLKIQPAELGDSAVYLCASSLGGWNEQFFGPGTRLTVL.

The genes are TRBV18 and TRBJ2-1; 7 bases agree with TRBD2. V trimming: 8 bases; J trimming: 3 bases; junction bases outside the gene matches: 7. Germline V gene sequence: CDR1 KGHSH, CDR2 LQKENI. The CDR3 consists of 14 residues. The CDR3 region is CASAPLAVYNEQFF. The CDR3 nucleotides are TGTGCCAGCGCGCCGCTAGCGGTCTACAATGAGCAGTTCTTC.

The chain carries TRBV25-1 and TRBJ2-7, with D perhaps TRBD1 or TRBD2 (5 bases each). CDR3 length: 14 amino acids. The V gene's germline CDR1 is MGHDK and CDR2 SYGVNS. V lost 5 bases, J lost 7 bases, and 18 bases lay in between. CDR3 nucleotides: TGTGCCAGCAGTCAGAGGGGTCTGTCCGGGGAGCAGTACTTC. Protein product: CASSQRGLSGEQYF.

V gene TRBV2 combines with J gene TRBJ2-3; 8 bases map to TRBD2. The CDR3 contains 14 residues. Looked up from germline, CDR1 is SNHLY and CDR2 is FYNNEI. V gave up 7 bases and J gave up 7 bases; unmatched junction bases: 10. The CDR3 region is CASTLDSGANTQYF. The CDR3, as DNA: TGTGCCAGCACTTTGGATAGCGGGGCGAATACGCAGTATTTT. Full variable domain (remainder filled in from reference TRBV2 and TRBJ2-3): EPEVTQTPSHQVTQMGQEVILRCVPISNHLYFYWYRQILGQKVEFLVSFYNNEISEKSEIFDDQFSVERPDGSNFTLKIRSTKLEDSAMYFCASTLDSGANTQYFGPGTRLTVL.

The chain carries TRBV6-5 and TRBJ2-3; no definite D call. Between the trimmed V and J ends, which lost 2 bases and 0 bases, there was a span of 12 bases. Germline CDR1 and CDR2: MNHEY and SVGAGI. This CDR3 comprises 16 residues. CDR3 bases: TGTGCCAGCAGTTACGGAAGGGCGGTGAGCACAGATACGCAGTATTTT. Amino acids: CASSYGRAVSTDTQYF.

J is TRBJ2-5 and V is TRBV27, with 7 positions matching TRBD1. CDR3 size: 14 residues. The trim removed 3 bases at V and 9 bases at J, leaving 10 bases unmatched. Germline V lookup: CDR1 MNHEY, CDR2 SMNVEV (reference sequence). The DNA of the CDR3 is TGTGCCAGCAGTTTTTCCGGGACAGTAAGAGCCCAGTACTTC. Translated, it gives CASSFSGTVRAQYF.

The chain couples TRBV19 to TRBJ2-3, with 7 bases aligning to TRBD1. Trimming took 2 bases from V and 4 from J; bases not matched to a gene: 12. CDR1 LNHDA and CDR2 SQIVND come from the germline V gene (reference sequence). The CDR3 length is 17 residues. The CDR3 loop reads CASSIPPTGPGADTQYF. The CDR3 nucleotides are TGTGCCAGTAGTATACCCCCGACAGGGCCAGGGGCAGATACGCAGTATTTT.

The genes are TRBV24-1 and TRBJ1-5, with D possibly TRBD1 on 6 matching bases. Trimming removed 2 bases from V and 3 bases from J, with 10 bases in between. The CDR3 is 15 residues long. Germline-derived CDR1 and CDR2 are KGHDR and SFDVKD. The CDR3 reads CATSDSTGPNQPQHF. The CDR3 DNA reads as TGTGCCACCAGTGATTCGACAGGACCCAATCAGCCCCAGCATTTT.

The rearrangement joins TRBV19 to TRBJ2-3; D call uncertain. The V and J ends lost 1 base and 6 bases respectively, with 11 bases between them. This CDR3 is built from 14 residues. The germline V gene has CDR1 LNHDA and CDR2 SQIVND (reference sequence). The DNA of the CDR3 is TGTGCCAGTAGTATAGGGCCGGCATCCGATACGCAGTATTTT. It yields the protein CASSIGPASDTQYF.

The rearrangement joins TRBV19 to TRBJ1-1; D unclear. Trimming took off 0 bases at V and 1 base at J, with 9 bases between the two ends. This CDR3 has 15 amino acids. The germline V gene encodes CDR1 LNHDA and CDR2 SQIVND (reference sequence). The CDR3 nucleotides read TGTGCCAGTAGTATAGAGCCCGGGCAGAACACTGAAGCTTTCTTT. It is translated as CASSIEPGQNTEAFF.

The V gene is TRBV19, the J gene TRBJ2-5, with D possibly being TRBD1 or TRBD2 (5 bases each). Trimming left V 3 bases short and J 4 bases short, with 12 bases between. CDR1 is LNHDA, CDR2 SQIVND, per germline (reference sequence). This CDR3 region has 14 residues. The CDR3 nucleotides read TGTGCCAGTAGTATGGGGGTCGGTGGAGAGACCCAGTACTTC. Encoded protein: CASSMGVGGETQYF.

The rearrangement links TRBV7-9 to TRBJ1-5; possible D gene TRBD1, 5 bases. Trimming stripped 5 bases from V and 3 bases from J, with 14 bases between. This CDR3 has 15 residues. The germline V gene has CDR1 SEHNR and CDR2 FQNEAQ (reference sequence). CDR3 region: CASSPIDSNNQPQHF. As DNA, the CDR3 is TGTGCCAGCAGCCCTATTGACAGTAACAATCAGCCCCAGCATTTT.

The chain employs TRBV9 and TRBJ2-5, with 10 bases identical to TRBD2. V lost 2 bases and J lost 3; bases outside the gene matches: 4. The CDR3 has 15 residues. The germline gives CDR1 SGDLS, CDR2 YYNGEE. This CDR3 reads CASSVNSGGKETQYF. The CDR3, as DNA: TGTGCCAGCAGCGTTAATAGCGGGGGGAAAGAGACCCAGTACTTC.

V usage is TRBV7-8 and J usage is TRBJ2-1; D possibly corresponds to TRBD2 (5 bases). CDR3 size: 18 residues. V lost 5 bases to trimming and J lost 4 bases, with 24 bases between them. CDR1 and CDR2 from the germline V gene are SGHVS and FQNEAQ. The DNA of the CDR3 is TGTGCCAGCAGCCCGCTGCCCCGGAAAGGAGGAGGATACAATGAGCAGTTCTTC. This gives the protein CASSPLPRKGGGYNEQFF.